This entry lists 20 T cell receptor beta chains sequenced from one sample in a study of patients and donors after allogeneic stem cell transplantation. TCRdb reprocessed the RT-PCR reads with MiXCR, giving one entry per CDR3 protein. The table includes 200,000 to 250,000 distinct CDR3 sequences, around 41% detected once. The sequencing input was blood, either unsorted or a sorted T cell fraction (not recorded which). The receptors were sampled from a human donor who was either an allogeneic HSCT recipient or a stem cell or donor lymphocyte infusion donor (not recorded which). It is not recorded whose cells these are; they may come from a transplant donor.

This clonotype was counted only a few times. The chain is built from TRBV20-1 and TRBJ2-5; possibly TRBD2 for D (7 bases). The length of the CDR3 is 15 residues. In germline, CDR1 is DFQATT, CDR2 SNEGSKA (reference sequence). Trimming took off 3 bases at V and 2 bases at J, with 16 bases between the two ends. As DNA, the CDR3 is TGCAGTGCTAGCCCTACGCGGGGGCTACAAGAGACCCAGTACTTC. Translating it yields CSASPTRGLQETQYF.

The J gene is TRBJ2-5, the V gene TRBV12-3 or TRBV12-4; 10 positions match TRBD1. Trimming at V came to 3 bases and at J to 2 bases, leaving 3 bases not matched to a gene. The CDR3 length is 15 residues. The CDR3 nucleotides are TGTGCCAGCAGTTTGGGGGACAGGGGTCAAGAGACCCAGTACTTC. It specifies CASSLGDRGQETQYF.

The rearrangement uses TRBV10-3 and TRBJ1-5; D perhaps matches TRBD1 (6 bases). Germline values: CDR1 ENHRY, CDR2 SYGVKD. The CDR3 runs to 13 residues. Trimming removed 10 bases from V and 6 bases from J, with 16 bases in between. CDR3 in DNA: TGTGCCACCACAGGGACGGCGGCTCAGCCCCAGCATTTT. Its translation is CATTGTAAQPQHF.

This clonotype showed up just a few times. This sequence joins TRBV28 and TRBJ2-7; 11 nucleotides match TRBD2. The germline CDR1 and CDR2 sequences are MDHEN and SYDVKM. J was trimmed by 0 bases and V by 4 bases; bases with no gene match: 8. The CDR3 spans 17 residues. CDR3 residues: CASSSALAGDHSYEQYF. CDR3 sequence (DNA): TGTGCCAGCAGTTCAGCACTAGCGGGGGATCACTCCTACGAGCAGTACTTC.

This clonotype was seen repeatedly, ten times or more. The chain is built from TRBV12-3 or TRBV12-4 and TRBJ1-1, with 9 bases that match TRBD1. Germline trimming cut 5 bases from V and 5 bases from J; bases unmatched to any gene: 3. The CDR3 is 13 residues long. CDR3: CASSLGQGTEAFF. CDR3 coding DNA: TGTGCCAGCAGTCTCGGACAGGGGACTGAAGCTTTCTTT.

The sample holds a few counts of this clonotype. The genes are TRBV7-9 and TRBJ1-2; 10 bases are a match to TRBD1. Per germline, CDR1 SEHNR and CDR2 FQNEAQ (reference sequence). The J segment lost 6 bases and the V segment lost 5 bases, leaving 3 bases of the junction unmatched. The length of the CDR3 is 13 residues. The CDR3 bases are TGTGCCAGCAGCGAGACAGGGGGCCATGGCTACACCTTC. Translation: CASSETGGHGYTF.

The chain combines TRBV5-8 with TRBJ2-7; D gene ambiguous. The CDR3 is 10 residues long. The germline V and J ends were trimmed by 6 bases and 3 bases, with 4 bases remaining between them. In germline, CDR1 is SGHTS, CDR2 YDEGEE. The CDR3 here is CASTLYEQYF. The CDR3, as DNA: TGTGCCAGCACCCTCTACGAGCAGTACTTC.

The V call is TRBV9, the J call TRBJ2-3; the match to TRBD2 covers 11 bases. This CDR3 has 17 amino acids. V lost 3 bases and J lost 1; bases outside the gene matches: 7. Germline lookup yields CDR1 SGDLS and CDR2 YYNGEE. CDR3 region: CASSASGLAEGTDTQYF. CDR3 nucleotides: TGTGCCAGCAGCGCCTCGGGACTAGCGGAAGGCACAGATACGCAGTATTTT.

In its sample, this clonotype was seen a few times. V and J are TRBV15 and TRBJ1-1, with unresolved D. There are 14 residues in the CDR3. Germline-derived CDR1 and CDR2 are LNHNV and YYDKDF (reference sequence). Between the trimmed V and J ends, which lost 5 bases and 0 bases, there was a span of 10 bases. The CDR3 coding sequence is TGTGCCACCAGCCCCCGGCACGTGAACACTGAAGCTTTCTTT. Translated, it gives CATSPRHVNTEAFF.

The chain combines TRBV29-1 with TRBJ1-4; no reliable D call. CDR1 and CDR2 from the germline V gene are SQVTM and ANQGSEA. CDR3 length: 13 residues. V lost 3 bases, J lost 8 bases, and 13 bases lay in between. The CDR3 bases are TGCAGCGTTGAGGTGGTTAACGAGGAAAAACTGTTTTTT. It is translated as CSVEVVNEEKLFF. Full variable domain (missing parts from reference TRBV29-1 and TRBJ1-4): SAVISQKPSRDICQRGTSLTIQCQVDSQVTMMFWYRQQPGQSLTLIATANQGSEATYESGFVIDKFPISRPNLTFSTLTVSNMSPEDSSIYLCSVEVVNEEKLFFGSGTQLSVL.

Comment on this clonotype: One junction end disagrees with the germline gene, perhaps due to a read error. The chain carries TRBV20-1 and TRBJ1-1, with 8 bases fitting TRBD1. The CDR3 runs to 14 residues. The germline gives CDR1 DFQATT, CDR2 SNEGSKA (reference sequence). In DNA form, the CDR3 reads TGCAGTTCTAGCATGGGACAGGTGAACACTGAAGCTTTCTTT. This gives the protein CSSSMGQVNTEAFF.

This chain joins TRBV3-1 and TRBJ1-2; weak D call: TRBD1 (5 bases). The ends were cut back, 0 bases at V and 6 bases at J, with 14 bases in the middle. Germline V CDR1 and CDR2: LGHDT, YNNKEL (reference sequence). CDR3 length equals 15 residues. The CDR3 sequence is CASSQEWQGIDGYTF. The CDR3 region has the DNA TGTGCCAGCAGCCAAGAATGGCAGGGTATCGATGGCTACACCTTC.

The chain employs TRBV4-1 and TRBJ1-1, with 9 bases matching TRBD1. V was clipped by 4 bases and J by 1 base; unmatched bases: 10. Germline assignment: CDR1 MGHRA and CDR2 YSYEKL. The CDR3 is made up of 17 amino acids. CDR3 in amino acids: CASSREGTGMGNTEAFF. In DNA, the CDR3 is TGCGCCAGCAGCCGAGAGGGGACAGGGATGGGGAACACTGAAGCTTTCTTT.

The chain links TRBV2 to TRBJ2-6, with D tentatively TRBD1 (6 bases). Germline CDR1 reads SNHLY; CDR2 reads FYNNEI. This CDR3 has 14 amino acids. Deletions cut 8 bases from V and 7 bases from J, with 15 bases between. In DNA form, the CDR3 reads TGTGCCAGCCACAGGGCGGATAACGCCAACGTCCTGACTTTC. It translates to CASHRADNANVLTF.

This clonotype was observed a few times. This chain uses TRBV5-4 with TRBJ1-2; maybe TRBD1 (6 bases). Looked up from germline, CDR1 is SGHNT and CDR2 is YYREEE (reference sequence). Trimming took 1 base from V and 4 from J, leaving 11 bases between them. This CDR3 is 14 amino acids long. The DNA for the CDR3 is TGTGCCAGCAGCTTGCCGACAGGCCCCTATGGCTACACCTTC. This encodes CASSLPTGPYGYTF. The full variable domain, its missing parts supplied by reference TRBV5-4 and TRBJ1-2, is ETGVTQSPTHLIKTRGQQVTLRCSSQSGHNTVSWYQQALGQGPQFIFQYYREEENGRGNFPPRFSGLQFPNYSSELNVNALELDDSALYLCASSLPTGPYGYTFGSGTRLTVV.

CDR3: CASSGSGGSRNEQYF. CDR3 nucleotides: TGCGCCAGCAGCGGGAGCGGGGGGTCAAGGAACGAGCAGTACTTC. This rearrangement joins TRBV5-1 to TRBJ2-7; 9 nucleotides match TRBD2. The germline V gene has CDR1 SGHRS and CDR2 YFSETQ. This CDR3 has 15 residues. Trimming removed 4 bases from V and 5 bases from J; junction bases left unmatched: 10.

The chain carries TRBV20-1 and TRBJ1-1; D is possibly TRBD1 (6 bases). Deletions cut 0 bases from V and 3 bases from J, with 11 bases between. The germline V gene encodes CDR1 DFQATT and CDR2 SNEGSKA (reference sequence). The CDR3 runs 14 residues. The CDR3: CSAREGGAHTEAFF. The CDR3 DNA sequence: TGCAGTGCTAGAGAGGGGGGGGCCCACACTGAAGCTTTCTTT.

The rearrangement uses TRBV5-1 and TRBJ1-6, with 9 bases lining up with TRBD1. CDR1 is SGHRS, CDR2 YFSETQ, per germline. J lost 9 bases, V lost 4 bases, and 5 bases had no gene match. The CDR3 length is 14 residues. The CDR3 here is CASSLTGGISPLHF. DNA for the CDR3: TGCGCCAGCAGCCTTACAGGGGGCATTTCACCCCTCCACTTT.

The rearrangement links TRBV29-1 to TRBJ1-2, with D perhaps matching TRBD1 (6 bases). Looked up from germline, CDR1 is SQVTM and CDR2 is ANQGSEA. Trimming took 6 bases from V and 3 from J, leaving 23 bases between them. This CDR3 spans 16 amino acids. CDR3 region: CSVIPGHLPRDYGYTF. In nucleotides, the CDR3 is TGCAGCGTAATCCCGGGACACCTCCCGAGGGACTATGGCTACACCTTC.

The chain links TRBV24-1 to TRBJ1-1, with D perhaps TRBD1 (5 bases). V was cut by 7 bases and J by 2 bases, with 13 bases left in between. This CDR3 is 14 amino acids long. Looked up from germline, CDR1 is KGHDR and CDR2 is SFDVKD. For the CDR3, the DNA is TGTGCCACCAGGTCCGGGACGGTAAACACTGAAGCTTTCTTT. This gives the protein CATRSGTVNTEAFF.